The 25 T cell receptor beta chains listed next were all sequenced from one sample in a study of blood T cells in healthy people across ages. For the second PCR, which ran for about 6 to 11 cycles, a sample-barcoded 5' primer and a J-beta primer mix were used. TCRdb ran MiXCR on the 5' RACE reads and lists one entry per CDR3 protein. This sample has hundreds of thousands of distinct CDR3 sequences; under 45% occur once, and the top ten carry about a fifth. Specimen: blood. The receptors here all came from a man in his sixties in good health.

This clonotype has a handful of counts. The chain uses TRBV3-1 and TRBJ2-2; 8 bases align to TRBD1. Germline assignment: CDR1 LGHDT and CDR2 YNNKEL (reference sequence). This CDR3 region has 15 residues. Trimming removed 6 bases from V and 1 base from J; junction bases left unmatched: 4. The CDR3 region is CASRGTGRNTGELFF. The CDR3 DNA follows: TGTGCCAGCAGGGGGACAGGCAGGAACACCGGGGAGCTGTTTTTT.

The chain joins TRBV20-1 to TRBJ2-1, with a weak D call TRBD2 (5 bases). Trimming left V 3 bases short and J 3 bases short, with 12 bases between. This CDR3 is 14 amino acids long. Per germline, CDR1 DFQATT and CDR2 SNEGSKA (reference sequence). This CDR3 is CSASLGNYYNEQFF. CDR3 sequence (DNA): TGCAGTGCTAGTCTCGGGAATTACTACAATGAGCAGTTCTTC.

This chain connects TRBV10-3 to TRBJ2-5; 9 positions match TRBD1. Per the germline V gene, CDR1 is ENHRY and CDR2 is SYGVKD. After removal of 0 bases from V and 4 bases from J, the junction contained 3 bases not matched to a gene. The CDR3 is 15 amino acids. The CDR3 sequence: CAISESTGGGETQYF. The CDR3 nucleotides read TGTGCCATCAGTGAGTCGACAGGGGGAGGAGAGACCCAGTACTTC.

This clonotype occurred many times. The chain carries TRBV6-5 and TRBJ2-7, with D possibly TRBD1 on 5 matching bases. Trimming left V 3 bases short and J 2 bases short, with 8 bases between. This CDR3 contains 13 residues. Germline CDR1 reads MNHEY; CDR2 reads SVGAGI. In nucleotides, the CDR3 is TGTGCCAGCAGTTATACAGGTGCCTACGAGCAGTACTTC. Its protein product is CASSYTGAYEQYF.

V and J are TRBV20-1 and TRBJ2-7, with a possible D match to TRBD1 (7 bases). Germline CDR1 and CDR2: DFQATT and SNEGSKA (reference sequence). The CDR3 is made up of 14 amino acids. V dropped 5 bases and J dropped 4 bases, with 18 bases sitting between them. CDR3 sequence reads: CSAGGRTGVYEQYF. The DNA for the CDR3 is TGCAGTGCTGGAGGGAGGACAGGAGTTTACGAGCAGTACTTC.

The V and J genes are TRBV7-2 and TRBJ2-5; tentatively, D is TRBD1 (6 bases). Germline lookup yields CDR1 SGHTA and CDR2 FQGNSA. V gave up 5 bases and J gave up 3 bases, with 10 bases separating them. The CDR3 loop spans 13 amino acids. In DNA, the CDR3 is TGTGCCAGCAGCGGGGGCACTAAAGAGACCCAGTACTTC. Translated, it gives CASSGGTKETQYF.

The rearrangement uses TRBV7-2 and TRBJ2-7; a weak D match, TRBD2 (5 bases). Germline V gene lookup returns CDR1 SGHTA and CDR2 FQGNSA. Trimming took off 5 bases at V and 9 bases at J, with 17 bases between the two ends. The CDR3 extends over 13 amino acids. The CDR3 DNA reads as TGTGCCAGCAGCCCCGAGGGAACCTCCTTGCAGTACTTC. This gives the protein CASSPEGTSLQYF.

With respect to this clonotype: This may be a read error, as it is one base from a much larger clone. The rearrangement links TRBV29-1 to TRBJ1-2; D is undetermined. The V gene's germline CDR1 is SQVTM and CDR2 ANQGSEA. The CDR3 runs to 13 residues. CDR3 DNA sequence: TGCGGCGTGCCCGAGACTTTCGCGTATGGCTACACCTTC. Its protein is CGVPETFAYGYTF.

The chain carries TRBV29-1 and TRBJ2-5; 7 nucleotides match TRBD2. CDR3 length equals 13 residues. V was pared by 2 bases and J by 5 bases, with 5 bases of the junction left unmatched. Germline-derived CDR1 and CDR2 are SQVTM and ANQGSEA. For the CDR3, the DNA is TGCAGCGTTGAAAGTGCGGGGGAGGAGACCCAGTACTTC. It yields the protein CSVESAGEETQYF.

This clonotype was observed many times. The chain recombines TRBV4-3 with TRBJ2-1; 7 bases line up with TRBD2. Germline-derived CDR1 and CDR2 are LGHNA and YSLEER. The CDR3 sequence is 18 residues long. The trim removed 2 bases at V and 5 bases at J, leaving 15 bases unmatched. The CDR3 bases are TGCGCCAGCAGCCAAAGAGGAGGACGGGGGGAACCCAACAATGAGCAGTTCTTC. Its protein is CASSQRGGRGEPNNEQFF.

This clonotype appeared a few times. This chain joins TRBV29-1 and TRBJ2-5; D may be TRBD2 (5 bases). Germline CDR1 is SQVTM and CDR2 is ANQGSEA. Trimming removed 4 bases at V and 5 bases at J, with 17 bases between. The CDR3 runs to 14 residues. Here the CDR3 DNA reads TGCAGCGTTGCTCCGGGTGACGAGCGGGAGACCCAGTACTTC. Encoded protein: CSVAPGDERETQYF.

V usage is TRBV20-1 and J usage is TRBJ1-4, with a weak D call TRBD1 (6 bases). Germline assignment: CDR1 DFQATT and CDR2 SNEGSKA (reference sequence). CDR3 length equals 13 residues. The V end lost 3 bases, the J end lost 7 bases, and 12 bases lay between the germline ends. CDR3 in amino acids: CSARDTGIEKLFF. In nucleotides, the CDR3 is TGCAGTGCTAGGGACACAGGGATTGAAAAACTGTTTTTT.

J is TRBJ1-1 and V is TRBV5-6; 7 bases are a match to TRBD1. The CDR3 sequence is 12 residues long. Looked up from germline, CDR1 is SGHDT and CDR2 is YYEEEE. After removal of 4 bases from V and 8 bases from J, the junction contained 5 bases not matched to a gene. The chain's CDR3 is CASSHLTGEAFF. In DNA form, the CDR3 reads TGTGCCAGCAGCCACTTGACAGGGGAAGCTTTCTTT.

This clonotype was detected a few times. The chain joins TRBV5-1 to TRBJ2-1; 11 nucleotides align to TRBD1. CDR1 SGHRS and CDR2 YFSETQ come from the germline V gene. J was trimmed by 13 bases and V by 3 bases; bases with no gene match: 9. This CDR3 is built from 14 residues. The CDR3, as DNA: TGCGCCAGCAGCTCGGGACAGGGGGGCCCCGAACAGTTCTTC. Translation: CASSSGQGGPEQFF.

V gene TRBV29-1 combines with J gene TRBJ2-2; 9 nucleotides align to TRBD1. Unmatched junction bases numbered 12, after V lost 5 bases and J lost 5 bases. Germline assignment: CDR1 SQVTM and CDR2 ANQGSEA. The CDR3 totals 16 residues. The CDR3 region has the DNA TGCAGCGTTTCCCCTTGGGGACAGGGTCGAACCGGGGAGCTGTTTTTT. This sequence encodes CSVSPWGQGRTGELFF.

This clonotype has more than one count but fewer than ten. This chain uses TRBV6-6 with TRBJ1-2; possibly TRBD1 for D (6 bases). Trimming shortened V by 8 bases and J by 2 bases, and 24 bases separated the two germline ends. CDR3 length: 17 residues. The V gene's germline CDR1 is MNHNY and CDR2 SVGAGI (reference sequence). CDR3 DNA sequence: TGTGCCAGCCGTTCCGGTTGGGACGGGGGGGCAAACTATGGCTACACCTTC. Translated: CASRSGWDGGANYGYTF.

The genes are TRBV6-1 and TRBJ2-6; 10 bases align to TRBD2. Trimming cost V 2 bases and J 0 bases; bases outside gene matches: 4. CDR1 and CDR2 from the germline V gene are MNHNS and SASEGT. CDR3 length: 18 amino acids. The CDR3 sequence is CASSESSGGFSGANVLTF. CDR3 nucleotide sequence: TGTGCCAGCAGTGAATCTAGCGGGGGTTTCTCTGGGGCCAACGTCCTGACTTTC.

The chain employs TRBV6-1 and TRBJ2-7; 8 bases are shared with TRBD1. Looked up from germline, CDR1 is MNHNS and CDR2 is SASEGT. CDR3 length: 15 amino acids. The trim removed 1 base at V and 1 base at J, leaving 3 bases unmatched. The CDR3 is CASSEDRTGSYEQYF. In DNA, the CDR3 is TGTGCCAGCAGTGAAGACCGGACAGGGTCCTACGAGCAGTACTTC.

This clonotype was detected a few times. The gene calls are TRBV20-1 and TRBJ2-7, with D tentatively TRBD1 (6 bases). The CDR3 covers 13 residues. Germline CDR1 is DFQATT and CDR2 is SNEGSKA (reference sequence). V gave up 5 bases and J gave up 1 base, with 12 bases separating them. The CDR3 loop is CSAEDRRSYEQYF. The DNA of the CDR3 is TGCAGTGCTGAGGACAGACGGTCCTACGAGCAGTACTTC.

The chain has TRBV20-1 and TRBJ1-2; the D is unclear. The CDR3 has 11 amino acids. V was clipped by 3 bases and J by 8 bases, with 10 bases between them. Germline V gene sequence: CDR1 DFQATT, CDR2 SNEGSKA (reference sequence). The chain's CDR3 is CSASTQTGYTF. The CDR3 DNA follows: TGCAGTGCTAGTACTCAAACCGGCTACACCTTC.

Only a few counts were recorded for this clonotype. This chain links TRBV9 with TRBJ1-2; D unclear. V lost 5 bases, J lost 0 bases, and 11 bases lay in between. Germline CDR1 SGDLS, CDR2 YYNGEE. This CDR3 contains 14 residues. In DNA, the CDR3 is TGTGCCAGCAGTTCGACTGGAGCTAACTATGGCTACACCTTC. Translating gives CASSSTGANYGYTF. Full variable domain (outside the CDR3, taken from reference TRBV9 and TRBJ1-2): DSGVTQTPKHLITATGQRVTLRCSPRSGDLSVYWYQQSLDQGLQFLIQYYNGEERAKGNILERFSAQQFPDLHSELNLSSLELGDSALYFCASSSTGANYGYTFGSGTRLTVV.

There are a few counts of this clonotype. The chain links TRBV11-2 to TRBJ2-7, with a weak D call TRBD2 (5 bases). In germline, CDR1 is SGHAT, CDR2 FQNNGV. The CDR3 sequence is 18 residues long. Trimming shortened V by 5 bases and J by 4 bases, and 27 bases separated the two germline ends. CDR3 residues: CASSPSPELGLHPYEQYF. DNA of the CDR3: TGTGCCAGCAGCCCTAGTCCGGAATTAGGACTTCATCCTTACGAGCAGTACTTC.

The V and J genes are TRBV4-3 and TRBJ1-6; D uncertain. V lost 4 bases and J 7 bases, leaving 14 bases between the germline ends. Germline CDR1 is LGHNA and CDR2 is YSLEER. CDR3 length: 15 residues. The CDR3 DNA reads as TGCGCCAGCAGCCGTACTAGGACGGTCAATTCACCCCTCCACTTT. As protein: CASSRTRTVNSPLHF.

This clonotype has only one observation. The CDR3 nucleotides are TGTGCCAGCAGTTGGGGACAGTTCCCATCTGATGGCTACACCTTC. This gives the protein CASSWGQFPSDGYTF. V usage is TRBV12-3 or TRBV12-4 and J usage is TRBJ1-2, with TRBD1 matching over 7 bases. The CDR3 consists of 15 residues. Trimming cost V 4 bases and J 6 bases; bases outside gene matches: 11.

The rearrangement joins TRBV20-1 to TRBJ1-5; 7 nucleotides line up with TRBD1. V dropped 3 bases and J dropped 3; count of bases not matched to a gene: 2. The germline V gene has CDR1 DFQATT and CDR2 SNEGSKA (reference sequence). CDR3 length equals 13 residues. CDR3 residues: CSARGTDNQPQHF. In DNA, the CDR3 is TGCAGTGCTAGGGGGACAGACAATCAGCCCCAGCATTTT.